Each of the 26 T cell receptor beta chains below was sequenced from the same sample in a study of shared clonotypes between healthy human individuals. TCRdb's copy holds only in-frame clones and misses some; the assay was immunoSEQ multiplex PCR. The data contain hundreds of thousands of clones, roughly 96% of them seen just once; the ten biggest clones take up 0.32%. The material sequenced was memory CD8+ T cells sorted from blood. The subset is: CD45RO+ cells pooled with CCR7-negative TemRA cells. These receptors were collected from a man younger than 40 in good health.

This chain uses TRBV28 with TRBJ1-5; TRBD1 aligns across 9 bases. The trim removed 5 bases at V and 2 bases at J, leaving 4 bases unmatched. Germline loops: CDR1 MDHEN, CDR2 SYDVKM. CDR3 length: 15 amino acids. The CDR3 here is CASSIGDRGNQPQHF. CDR3 coding DNA: TGTGCCAGCAGTATCGGGGACAGGGGCAATCAGCCCCAGCATTTT. Filled out from reference TRBV28 and TRBJ1-5, the complete variable domain reads DVKVTQSSRYLVKRTGEKVFLECVQDMDHENMFWYRQDPGLGLRLIYFSYDVKMKEKGDIPEGYSVSREKKERFSLILESASTNQTSMYLCASSIGDRGNQPQHFGDGTRLSIL.

The DNA of the CDR3 is TGTGCCAGCAGGGGACTAGCGGGGTCCTACGAGCAGTACTTC. Residues: CASRGLAGSYEQYF. V gene TRBV6-5 combines with J gene TRBJ2-7; TRBD2 matches at 13 bases. Unmatched junction bases numbered 0, after V lost 6 bases and J lost 1 base. The germline gives CDR1 MNHEY, CDR2 SVGAGI. There are 14 residues in the CDR3.

As concerns this clone: This sample also contains other DNA sequences that code for the same CDR3. The chain couples TRBV19 to TRBJ2-6, with D unclear. The CDR3 extends over 14 amino acids. Germline-derived CDR1 and CDR2 are LNHDA and SQIVND (reference sequence). V was trimmed by 3 bases and J by 4 bases, leaving 7 bases between them. The CDR3 sequence is CASSIPAGANVLTF. CDR3 in DNA: TGTGCCAGTAGTATCCCCGCCGGGGCCAACGTCCTGACTTTC.

This rearrangement joins TRBV7-3 to TRBJ2-7; 11 bases line up with TRBD1. Trimming removed 5 bases from V and 6 bases from J; junction bases left unmatched: 3. Germline CDR1 and CDR2: SGHTA and FQGTGA. This CDR3 has 13 amino acids. The CDR3 spells CASSGGTGGEQYF. In nucleotides, the CDR3 is TGTGCCAGCAGCGGCGGGACAGGGGGCGAGCAGTACTTC.

Concerning this clone: The same CDR3 is also encoded by other DNA sequences in this sample. The chain employs TRBV28 and TRBJ1-5; D call uncertain. Germline-derived CDR1 and CDR2 are MDHEN and SYDVKM. Trimming shortened V by 3 bases and J by 6 bases, and 6 bases separated the two germline ends. The CDR3 is 12 amino acids. The CDR3 region is CASSFKGQPQHF. For the CDR3, the DNA is TGTGCCAGCAGTTTTAAGGGTCAGCCCCAGCATTTT.

CDR3 sequence reads: CASSFGRVATNEKLFF. For the CDR3, the DNA is TGTGCCAGCAGCTTCGGCAGGGTCGCAACTAATGAAAAACTGTTTTTT. The J gene is TRBJ1-4, the V gene TRBV11-2; possible D gene TRBD1, 5 bases. Germline V lookup: CDR1 SGHAT, CDR2 FQNNGV. V was clipped by 3 bases and J by 0 bases, with 11 bases between them. This CDR3 contains 16 residues.

This sequence joins TRBV6-5 and TRBJ1-1; the match to TRBD1 covers 7 bases. Germline CDR1 reads MNHEY; CDR2 reads SVGAGI. The CDR3 has 13 residues. The ends lost 6 bases at V and 6 bases at J; junction bases unmatched: 7. CDR3 region: CASSLTGNAEAFF. The CDR3 bases are TGTGCCAGCAGCTTGACAGGGAATGCTGAAGCTTTCTTT.

This clone was seen just once. The CDR3 sequence: CAISGTSVQETQYF. CDR3 DNA: TGTGCCATCAGCGGGACTAGCGTCCAAGAGACCCAGTACTTC. This chain links TRBV10-3 with TRBJ2-5, with 10 nucleotides matching TRBD2. With V trimmed by 6 bases and J by 1 base, 2 bases remained unmatched. The germline CDR1 and CDR2 sequences are ENHRY and SYGVKD. CDR3 length equals 14 residues.

This sequence joins TRBV25-1 and TRBJ2-6; a weak D match, TRBD1 (5 bases). The germline V gene encodes CDR1 MGHDK and CDR2 SYGVNS. V was trimmed by 2 bases and J by 5 bases, leaving 19 bases between them. The CDR3 runs 18 residues. CDR3 coding DNA: TGTGCCAGCAGTGAACCACGAGATGGACAAAGTCGGGCCAACGTCCTGACTTTC. Translating it yields CASSEPRDGQSRANVLTF.

The chain links TRBV5-8 to TRBJ2-5; no firm D call. This CDR3 has 17 amino acids. Trimming cost V 4 bases and J 5 bases, with 24 bases left between them. The V gene's germline CDR1 is SGHTS and CDR2 YDEGEE. CDR3 sequence reads: CASSLRVDRASVETQYF. CDR3 bases: TGTGCCAGCAGCCTCCGCGTTGACCGTGCAAGTGTGGAGACCCAGTACTTC.

This rearrangement joins TRBV10-3 to TRBJ2-1, with TRBD2 matching 13 bases. V lost 2 bases, J lost 4 bases, and 8 bases stayed unmatched. Germline CDR1 and CDR2: ENHRY and SYGVKD. There are 18 residues in the CDR3. CDR3 DNA sequence: TGTGCCATCAGTGAGGGCATCACTAGCGGGAGGGATTACAATGAGCAGTTCTTC. This codes for CAISEGITSGRDYNEQFF.

The chain links TRBV6-5 to TRBJ1-5; no firm D call. The CDR3 runs 14 residues. Germline values: CDR1 MNHEY, CDR2 SVGAGI. The ends were cut back, 2 bases at V and 5 bases at J, with 10 bases in the middle. CDR3 protein: CASSYDGFYQPQHF. DNA of the CDR3: TGTGCCAGCAGTTACGACGGCTTCTATCAGCCCCAGCATTTT.

The chain links TRBV19 to TRBJ2-2, with D maybe TRBD2 (6 bases). Trimming pared 3 bases from V and 4 bases from J, leaving 18 bases between. The CDR3 contains 17 residues. The germline V gene encodes CDR1 LNHDA and CDR2 SQIVND (reference sequence). CDR3 nucleotide sequence: TGTGCCAGTAGTATTGTAGTGTTTTGGACTACCACCGGGGAGCTGTTTTTT. Amino acid sequence: CASSIVVFWTTTGELFF.

CDR3 protein: CASSSPDRVRETQYF. CDR3 bases: TGTGCCAGCAGCTCGCCGGACAGGGTTCGAGAGACCCAGTACTTC. The chain is built from TRBV5-6 and TRBJ2-5; 8 positions match TRBD1. The CDR3 contains 15 residues. Germline CDR1 reads SGHDT; CDR2 reads YYEEEE. V shed 3 bases and J 4 bases; nucleotides not matched to a gene: 8. Variable domain in full (rest from reference TRBV5-6 and TRBJ2-5): DAGVTQSPTHLIKTRGQQVTLRCSPKSGHDTVSWYQQALGQGPQFIFQYYEEEERQRGNFPDRFSGHQFPNYSSELNVNALLLGDSALYLCASSSPDRVRETQYFGPGTRLLVL.

The chain recombines TRBV6-1 with TRBJ2-1; 10 bases are a match to TRBD2. V trimming: 6 bases; J trimming: 7 bases; junction bases outside the gene matches: 6. Germline V gives CDR1 MNHNS, CDR2 SASEGT. CDR3 length: 14 residues. DNA for the CDR3: TGTGCCAGCAGAGCTGGGACTAGCGTGAATGAGCAGTTCTTC. Its translation is CASRAGTSVNEQFF.

V gene TRBV7-9 combines with J gene TRBJ1-3, with D uncertain. The germline V gene has CDR1 SEHNR and CDR2 FQNEAQ (reference sequence). V was trimmed by 8 bases and J by 2 bases, leaving 19 bases between them. The CDR3 is 16 residues long. CDR3 sequence: CASDTGQTLTGNTIYF. CDR3 nucleotide sequence: TGTGCCAGCGATACGGGTCAGACTCTGACTGGAAACACCATATATTTT.

J is TRBJ1-1 and V is TRBV19; D remains unclear. The CDR3 totals 17 residues. CDR1 and CDR2 (germline): LNHDA, SQIVND (reference sequence). V lost 1 base, J lost 2 bases, and 17 bases lay in between. CDR3 sequence: CASSIGWNALINTEAFF. CDR3 nucleotide sequence: TGTGCCAGTAGTATAGGCTGGAACGCTCTTATCAACACTGAAGCTTTCTTT.

The chain has TRBV5-1 and TRBJ2-5; unclear D gene. This CDR3 has 16 residues. V gave up 3 bases and J gave up 0 bases, with 15 bases separating them. From germline, CDR1 is SGHRS and CDR2 YFSETQ. CDR3 residues: CASSWTPLSYQETQYF. The CDR3 bases are TGCGCCAGCAGCTGGACCCCCCTATCGTACCAAGAGACCCAGTACTTC.

In its sample, this clone was seen once. J is TRBJ1-6 and V is TRBV10-3; D might be TRBD1 (6 bases). The germline V and J ends were trimmed by 2 bases and 10 bases, with 12 bases remaining between them. The CDR3 sequence is 14 residues long. CDR1 ENHRY and CDR2 SYGVKD come from the germline V gene. Here the CDR3 reads CAISELQGISPLHF. The CDR3 bases are TGTGCCATCAGTGAGCTACAGGGAATCTCACCCCTCCACTTT.

The CDR3 DNA reads as TGTGCCAGCAGTGCCACTACGGGCTTCAATCAGCCCCAGCATTTT. Translating gives CASSATTGFNQPQHF. The chain couples TRBV6-1 to TRBJ1-5; no firm D call. The V end was cut by 4 bases, the J end by 3 bases, with 13 bases between. Germline lookup yields CDR1 MNHNS and CDR2 SASEGT. The CDR3 is 15 amino acids.

This chain uses TRBV7-9 with TRBJ1-2, with 10 positions matching TRBD1. Germline CDR1 and CDR2: SEHNR and FQNEAQ (reference sequence). V shed 6 bases and J 1 base; nucleotides not matched to a gene: 8. The CDR3 has 16 amino acids. CDR3 nucleotides: TGTGCCAGCAGTTTCAGCCGGGACAGGGGTAACTATGGCTACACCTTC. Its protein product is CASSFSRDRGNYGYTF.

V usage is TRBV4-1 and J usage is TRBJ2-3, with a weak D call TRBD2 (6 bases). The V gene lost 0 bases and the J gene lost 3 bases, with 13 bases spanning the gap. The CDR3 consists of 16 residues. Germline V lookup: CDR1 MGHRA, CDR2 YSYEKL. Written as DNA, the CDR3 is TGCGCCAGCAGCCAAGAAGGAGGGATTTGGACAGATACGCAGTATTTT. Residues: CASSQEGGIWTDTQYF.

V is TRBV5-1 and J is TRBJ2-2; 7 bases agree with TRBD1. The CDR3 runs to 15 residues. The junction had 5 bases not matched to a gene; V was cut back by 4 bases and J by 2 bases. Germline V gene sequence: CDR1 SGHRS, CDR2 YFSETQ. The CDR3, as DNA: TGCGCCAGCAGCCCTGGGACAGCAAACACCGGGGAGCTGTTTTTT. Amino acids: CASSPGTANTGELFF.

V and J are TRBV6-5 and TRBJ1-4; a weak D match, TRBD1 (5 bases). Germline loops: CDR1 MNHEY, CDR2 SVGAGI. The ends were cut back, 5 bases at V and 2 bases at J, with 9 bases in the middle. This CDR3 has 14 amino acids. CDR3 DNA sequence: TGTGCCAGCAGTCCAGGGTTGACTAATGAAAAACTGTTTTTT. Its translation is CASSPGLTNEKLFF.

The chain uses TRBV11-2 and TRBJ2-4; 8 bases line up with TRBD1. V trimming: 6 bases; J trimming: 0 bases; junction bases outside the gene matches: 16. The CDR3 is made up of 19 amino acids. CDR1 and CDR2 from the germline V gene are SGHAT and FQNNGV. The chain's CDR3 is CASSILQGGLSSAKNIQYF. The CDR3 DNA is TGTGCCAGCAGTATTTTACAGGGGGGCTTATCATCAGCCAAAAACATTCAGTACTTC.

This clone has only one observation. The chain uses TRBV6-5 and TRBJ2-1; no clear D. Per the germline V gene, CDR1 is MNHEY and CDR2 is SVGAGI. Trimming left V 8 bases short and J 5 bases short, with 10 bases between. The CDR3 sequence is 12 residues long. CDR3 sequence reads: CASSLKNNEQFF. In DNA form, the CDR3 reads TGTGCCAGCTCACTTAAAAACAATGAGCAGTTCTTC.